The 10 T cell receptor beta chains given below trace back to one sample, sequenced in a study of blood T cell repertoires in COVID-19. Profiling relied on immunoSEQ multiplex PCR, and the TCRdb table lists in-frame clones only, not all of them. The table shows 30,000 to 45,000 clones, with about 88% occurring only once. Sequences were obtained from peripheral blood. Receptor source: a man aged 60 to 75 with active COVID-19.

The J gene is TRBJ2-2, the V gene TRBV5-4; D possibly corresponds to TRBD1 (6 bases). CDR1 is SGHNT, CDR2 YYREEE, per germline (reference sequence). The CDR3 is 14 amino acids. V shed 10 bases and J shed 2 bases, with 15 bases lying between them. DNA for the CDR3: TGTGCCTCCCAGGACAGAACAAACACCGGGGAGCTGTTTTTT. Amino acid sequence: CASQDRTNTGELFF.

V usage is TRBV5-1 and J usage is TRBJ2-7; TRBD1 aligns across 9 bases. This CDR3 is 15 amino acids long. The germline V gene has CDR1 SGHRS and CDR2 YFSETQ. V was clipped by 4 bases and J by 0 bases; unmatched bases: 5. The CDR3: CASSGGTGFSYEQYF. The CDR3, as DNA: TGCGCCAGCAGCGGGGGGACAGGGTTCTCCTACGAGCAGTACTTC.

CDR3 in amino acids: CASSRQGSSGANVLTF. The CDR3 DNA reads TGTGCCAGCAGCCGACAGGGAAGCTCTGGGGCCAACGTCCTGACTTTC. The chain uses TRBV3-1 (or the pseudogene TRBV3-2) and TRBJ2-6, with 7 positions matching TRBD1. The germline gives CDR1 LGHDT, CDR2 YNNKEL (reference sequence). The length of the CDR3 is 16 residues. J gave up 0 bases and V 4 bases, and 3 bases lay outside the gene matches.

The chain combines TRBV3-1 (or the pseudogene TRBV3-2) with TRBJ2-5; the D gene is possibly TRBD2 (6 bases). Between the trimmed V and J ends, which lost 4 bases and 7 bases, there was a span of 19 bases. Germline lookup yields CDR1 LGHDT and CDR2 YNNKEL (reference sequence). The CDR3 runs 15 residues. The CDR3 region has the DNA TGTGCCAGCAGCCTACGAAGACTAGTGGGAATGACCCAGTACTTC. This gives the protein CASSLRRLVGMTQYF.

The chain joins TRBV3-1 (or the pseudogene TRBV3-2) to TRBJ2-5, with TRBD2 identical over 12 bases. This CDR3 is 18 amino acids long. The trim removed 4 bases at V and 5 bases at J, leaving 14 bases unmatched. Germline V CDR1 and CDR2: LGHDT, YNNKEL (reference sequence). DNA for the CDR3: TGTGCCAGCAGCCCTCTGGGGCTAGCGGGAGGGAGGTGGGAGACCCAGTACTTC. Protein: CASSPLGLAGGRWETQYF.

The genes are TRBV18 and TRBJ1-2; D remains ambiguous. Between the trimmed V and J ends, which lost 2 bases and 3 bases, there was a span of 7 bases. This CDR3 region has 13 residues. CDR1 and CDR2 (germline): KGHSH, LQKENI. The CDR3 protein is CASSPASDYGYTF. The CDR3 nucleotides read TGTGCCAGCTCACCAGCCAGTGACTATGGCTACACCTTC.

V is TRBV5-1 and J is TRBJ2-3, with 7 positions matching TRBD1. Per the germline V gene, CDR1 is SGHRS and CDR2 is YFSETQ. The ends lost 2 bases at V and 4 bases at J; junction bases unmatched: 10. This CDR3 spans 16 amino acids. Here the CDR3 DNA reads TGCGCCAGCAGCTTATCCGGGACAGCGAGCGCAGATACGCAGTATTTT. Amino acid sequence: CASSLSGTASADTQYF.

V is TRBV27 and J is TRBJ2-7; 8 nucleotides align to TRBD2. CDR3 length: 15 amino acids. V lost 6 bases to trimming and J lost 0 bases; unmatched junction nucleotides: 7. Germline CDR1 reads MNHEY; CDR2 reads SMNVEV (reference sequence). The CDR3 loop reads CASRGAGGGSYEQYF. The CDR3 DNA reads TGTGCCAGCAGAGGGGCGGGAGGAGGCTCCTACGAGCAGTACTTC.

The chain uses TRBV5-1 and TRBJ1-2, with D possibly TRBD1 on 5 matching bases. CDR3 length: 17 amino acids. V lost 4 bases, J lost 1 base, and 20 bases lay in between. CDR1 is SGHRS, CDR2 YFSETQ, per germline. The CDR3 loop is CASSISPGRTINYGYTF. In DNA, the CDR3 is TGCGCCAGCAGCATATCCCCGGGACGGACTATTAACTATGGCTACACCTTC. Complete variable domain (other parts from reference TRBV5-1 and TRBJ1-2): KAGVTQTPRYLIKTRGQQVTLSCSPISGHRSVSWYQQTPGQGLQFLFEYFSETQRNKGNFPGRFSGRQFSNSRSEMNVSTLELGDSALYLCASSISPGRTINYGYTFGSGTRLTVV.

This chain connects TRBV2 to TRBJ2-1; TRBD2 aligns across 11 bases. The CDR3 is 13 amino acids. The germline V gene has CDR1 SNHLY and CDR2 FYNNEI. J gave up 10 bases and V 8 bases, and 7 bases lay outside the gene matches. The CDR3 here is CASALAGAGEQFF. The DNA of the CDR3 is TGTGCCAGCGCACTAGCGGGAGCTGGAGAGCAGTTCTTC. Full variable domain (rest looked up from reference TRBV2 and TRBJ2-1): EPEVTQTPSHQVTQMGQEVILRCVPISNHLYFYWYRQILGQKVEFLVSFYNNEISEKSEIFDDQFSVERPDGSNFTLKIRSTKLEDSAMYFCASALAGAGEQFFGPGTRLTVL.